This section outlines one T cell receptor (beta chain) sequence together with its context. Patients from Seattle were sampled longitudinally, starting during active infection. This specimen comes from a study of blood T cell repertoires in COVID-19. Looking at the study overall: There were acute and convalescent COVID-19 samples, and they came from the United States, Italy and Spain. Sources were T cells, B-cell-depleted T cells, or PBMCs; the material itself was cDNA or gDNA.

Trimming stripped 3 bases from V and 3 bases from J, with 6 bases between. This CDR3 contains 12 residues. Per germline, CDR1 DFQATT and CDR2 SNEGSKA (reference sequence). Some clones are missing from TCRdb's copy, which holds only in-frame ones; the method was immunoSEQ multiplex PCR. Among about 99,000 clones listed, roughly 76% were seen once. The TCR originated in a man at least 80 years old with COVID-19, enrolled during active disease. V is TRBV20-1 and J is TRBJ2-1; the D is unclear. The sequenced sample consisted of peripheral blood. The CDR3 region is CSASVRYNEQFF. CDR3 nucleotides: TGCAGTGCTAGTGTCCGCTACAATGAGCAGTTCTTC.